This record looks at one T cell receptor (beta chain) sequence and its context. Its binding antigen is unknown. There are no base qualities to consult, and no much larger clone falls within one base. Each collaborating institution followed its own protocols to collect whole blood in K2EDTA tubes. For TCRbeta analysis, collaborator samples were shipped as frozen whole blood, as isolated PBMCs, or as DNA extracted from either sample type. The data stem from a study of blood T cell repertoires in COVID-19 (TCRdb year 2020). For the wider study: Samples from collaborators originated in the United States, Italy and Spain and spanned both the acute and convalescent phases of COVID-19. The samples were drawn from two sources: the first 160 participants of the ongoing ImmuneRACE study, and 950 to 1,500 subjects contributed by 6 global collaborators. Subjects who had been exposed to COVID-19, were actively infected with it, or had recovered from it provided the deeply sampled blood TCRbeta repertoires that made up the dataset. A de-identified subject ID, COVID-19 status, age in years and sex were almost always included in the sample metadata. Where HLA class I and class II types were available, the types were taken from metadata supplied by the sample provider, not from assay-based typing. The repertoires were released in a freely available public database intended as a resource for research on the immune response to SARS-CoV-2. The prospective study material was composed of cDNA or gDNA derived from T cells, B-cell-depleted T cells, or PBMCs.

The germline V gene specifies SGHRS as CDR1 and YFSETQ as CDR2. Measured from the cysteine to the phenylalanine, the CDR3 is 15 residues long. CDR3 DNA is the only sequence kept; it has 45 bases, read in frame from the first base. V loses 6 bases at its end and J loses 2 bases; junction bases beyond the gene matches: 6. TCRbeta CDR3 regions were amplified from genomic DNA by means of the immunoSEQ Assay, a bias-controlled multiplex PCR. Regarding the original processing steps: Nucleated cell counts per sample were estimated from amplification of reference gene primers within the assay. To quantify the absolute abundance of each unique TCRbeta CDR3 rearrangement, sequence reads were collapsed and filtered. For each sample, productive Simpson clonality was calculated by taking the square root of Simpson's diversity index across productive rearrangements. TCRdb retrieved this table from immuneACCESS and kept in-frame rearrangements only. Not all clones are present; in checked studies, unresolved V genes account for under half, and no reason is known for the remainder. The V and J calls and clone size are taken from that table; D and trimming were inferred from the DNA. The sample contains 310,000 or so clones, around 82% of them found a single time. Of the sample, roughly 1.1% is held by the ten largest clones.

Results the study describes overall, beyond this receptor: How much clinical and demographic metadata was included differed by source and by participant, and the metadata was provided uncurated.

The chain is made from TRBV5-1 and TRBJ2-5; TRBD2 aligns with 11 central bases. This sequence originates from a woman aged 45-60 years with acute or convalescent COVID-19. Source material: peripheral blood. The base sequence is TGCGCCAGCAAAGAACTAGCGGGAGTACAAGAGACCCAGTACTTC. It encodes CASKELAGVQETQYF.